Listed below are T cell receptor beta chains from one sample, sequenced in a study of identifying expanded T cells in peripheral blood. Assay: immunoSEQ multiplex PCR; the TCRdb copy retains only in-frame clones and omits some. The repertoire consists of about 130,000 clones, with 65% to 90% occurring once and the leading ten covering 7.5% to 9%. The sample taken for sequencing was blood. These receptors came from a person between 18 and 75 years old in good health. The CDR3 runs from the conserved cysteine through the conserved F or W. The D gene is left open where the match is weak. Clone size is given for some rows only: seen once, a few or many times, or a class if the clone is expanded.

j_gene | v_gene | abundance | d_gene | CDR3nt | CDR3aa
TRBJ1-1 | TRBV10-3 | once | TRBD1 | TGTGCCATCAGGGACAGGGCCAACACTGAAGCTTTCTTT | CAIRDRANTEAFF
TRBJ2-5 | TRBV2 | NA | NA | TGTGCCAGCAGTGATGTCTTCATCCAAGAGACCCAGTACTTC | CASSDVFIQETQYF
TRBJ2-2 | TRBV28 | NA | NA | TGTGCCAGCAGTTTTTGGGGGCGCAACACCGGGGAGCTGTTTTTT | CASSFWGRNTGELFF
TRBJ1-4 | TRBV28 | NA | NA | TGTGCCAGCACGCAGGGTTGGGGAACTAATGAAAAACTGTTTTTT | CASTQGWGTNEKLFF
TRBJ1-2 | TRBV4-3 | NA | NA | TGCGCCAGCAGCGCGCGGGACCGAAGCTATGGCTACACCTTC | CASSARDRSYGYTF
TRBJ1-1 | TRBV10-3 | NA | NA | TGTGCCATCAGTGAGTCGGAGGGTTGGACTGAAGCTTTCTTT | CAISESEGWTEAFF
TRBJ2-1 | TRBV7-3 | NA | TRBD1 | TGTGCCAGCAGCGCGACAGGGATTGACAATGAGCAGTTCTTC | CASSATGIDNEQFF
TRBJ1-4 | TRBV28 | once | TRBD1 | TGTGCCAGCAGTCCCTGGGGACAGGGTAATCGTAATGAAAAACTGTTTTTT | CASSPWGQGNRNEKLFF
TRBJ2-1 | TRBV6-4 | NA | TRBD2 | TGTGCCAGCAGTGATCATCGGACTAGCGTAGACAATGAGCAGTTCTTC | CASSDHRTSVDNEQFF
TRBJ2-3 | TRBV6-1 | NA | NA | TGTGCCAGCAGTGCGGTAGGAACAGATACGCAGTATTTT | CASSAVGTDTQYF
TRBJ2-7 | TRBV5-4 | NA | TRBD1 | TGTGCCAGCAGCTTTGGGACAGTCCCTCTCGCCAGCTCCTACGAGCAGTACTTC | CASSFGTVPLASSYEQYF
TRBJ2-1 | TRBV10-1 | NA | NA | TGCGCCAGCAGTGTTTCATCGGGGCCTAGCTCCTACAATGAGCAGTTCTTC | CASSVSSGPSSYNEQFF
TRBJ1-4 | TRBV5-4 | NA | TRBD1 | TGTGCCAGCAGCTCGGGACAGGATAATGAAAAACTGTTTTTT | CASSSGQDNEKLFF
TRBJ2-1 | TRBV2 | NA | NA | TGTGCCAGCGGGTTGATGTTTGGTGAGCAGTTCTTC | CASGLMFGEQFF
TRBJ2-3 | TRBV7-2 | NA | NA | TGTGCCAGCAGCGTTGGGACTTCGACAGATACGCAGTATTTT | CASSVGTSTDTQYF
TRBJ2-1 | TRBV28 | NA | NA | TGTGCCAGCGCTGGGGTTCGGGGGTACAATGAGCAGTTCTTC | CASAGVRGYNEQFF
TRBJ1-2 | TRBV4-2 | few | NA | TGTGCCAGCAGCCAAGATCTTGCCGGTTCCTATGGCTACACCTTC | CASSQDLAGSYGYTF
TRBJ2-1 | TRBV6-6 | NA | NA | TGTGCCAGCAGGTCGGAGAATGAGCAGTTCTTC | CASRSENEQFF
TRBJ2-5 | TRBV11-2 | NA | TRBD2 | TGTGCCAGCAGCTTGGGACTAGCTGATGCCGAGACCCAGTACTTC | CASSLGLADAETQYF
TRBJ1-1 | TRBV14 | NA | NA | TGTGCCAGCAGCCAAGGCAGCCTCGGGCGGAGCACTGAAGCTTTCTTT | CASSQGSLGRSTEAFF
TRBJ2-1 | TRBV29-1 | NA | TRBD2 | TGCAGCGTTGGTGGCGGGAGATACAATGAGCAGTTCTTC | CSVGGGRYNEQFF
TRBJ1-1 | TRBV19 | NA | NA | TGTGCCAGTAGTATTCGGGTCGGTGGCATTGAAGCTTTCTTT | CASSIRVGGIEAFF
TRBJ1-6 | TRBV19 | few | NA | TGTGCCAGTAGTATAGCGAGATTTCCCTCCAATTCACCCCTCCACTTT | CASSIARFPSNSPLHF
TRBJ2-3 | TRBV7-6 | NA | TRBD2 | TGTGCCAGCAGCTTAGAGCCATGGCGGGGGGACACAGATACGCAGTATTTT | CASSLEPWRGDTDTQYF
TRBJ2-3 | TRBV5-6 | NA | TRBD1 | TGTGCCAGCAGCTTGACAATCCGGGACAGGGACACAGATACGCAGTATTTT | CASSLTIRDRDTDTQYF
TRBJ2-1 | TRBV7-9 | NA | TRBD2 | TGTGCCAGCAGCTCCCGGACTAGCGGTAGACACTACAATGAGCAGTTCTTC | CASSSRTSGRHYNEQFF
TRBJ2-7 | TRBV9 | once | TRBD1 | TGTGCCAGCAGCGTAGGGTTAGGGACAGGGGCGTCTCGGGACTACGAGCAGTACTTC | CASSVGLGTGASRDYEQYF
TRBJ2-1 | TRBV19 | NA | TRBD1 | TGTGCCAGTGGACAGGGGGCAAGCAATGAGCAGTTCTTC | CASGQGASNEQFF
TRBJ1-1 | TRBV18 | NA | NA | TGTGCCAGCTCACCCCTCCTCCTGAACACTGAAGCTTTCTTT | CASSPLLLNTEAFF
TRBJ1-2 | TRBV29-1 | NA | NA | TGCAGCGTTGTCGGGGATGGCTACACCTTC | CSVVGDGYTF
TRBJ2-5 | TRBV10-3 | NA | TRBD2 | TGTGCCATCAGTGAGTCGAAGACTGGCGCGGGAGTACAAGAGACCCAGTACTTC | CAISESKTGAGVQETQYF
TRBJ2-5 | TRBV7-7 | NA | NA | TGTGCCAGCAGCCGTGGAAGGGAACAAGAGACCCAGTACTTC | CASSRGREQETQYF
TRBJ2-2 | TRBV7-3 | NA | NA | TGTGCCAGCAGCTTAACGTCCGGGCACGACACCGGGGAGCTGTTTTTT | CASSLTSGHDTGELFF
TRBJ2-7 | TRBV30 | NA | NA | TGTGCCTGGAGTGACAACCCCCAAAGTGGAACCTACGAGCAGTACTTC | CAWSDNPQSGTYEQYF
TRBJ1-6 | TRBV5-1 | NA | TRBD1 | TGCGCCAGCAGCTATGACTGGGGACAGACTTTCAATTCACCCCTCCACTTT | CASSYDWGQTFNSPLHF
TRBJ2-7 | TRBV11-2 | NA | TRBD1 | TGTGCCAGCAGCTGGACAGGGGGTTCCTACGAGCAGTACTTC | CASSWTGGSYEQYF
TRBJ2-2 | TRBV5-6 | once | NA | TGTGCCAGCAGCTTGGCCGGGGAGCTGTTTTTT | CASSLAGELFF
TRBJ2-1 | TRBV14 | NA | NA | TGTGCCAGCAGCTTTGGCGGGGAGAAGCAGTTCTTC | CASSFGGEKQFF
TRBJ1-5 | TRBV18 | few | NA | TGTGCCAGCTCACCATTGGAGAGTAGCAATCAGCCCCAGCATTTT | CASSPLESSNQPQHF
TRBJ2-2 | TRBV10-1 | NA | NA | TGCGCCAGCAGTGAACTTGGGGAAGTCGACACCGGGGAGCTGTTTTTT | CASSELGEVDTGELFF
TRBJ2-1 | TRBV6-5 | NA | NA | TGTGCCAGCAGTTACTCCGGCCCCCAGGGGAGCGGCGAGCAGTTCTTC | CASSYSGPQGSGEQFF
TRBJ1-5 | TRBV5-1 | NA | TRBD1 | TGCGCCAGCAGCCCAGGACAGGCCAATCAGCCCCAGCATTTT | CASSPGQANQPQHF
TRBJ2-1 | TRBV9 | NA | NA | TGTGCCAGCAGCGTAGCGGGAGTATTGGCGAGTGAGCAGTTCTTC | CASSVAGVLASEQFF
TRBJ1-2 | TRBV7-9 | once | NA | TGTGCCAGCAGCTCAGACAGGAATGATCGTGGCTACACCTTC | CASSSDRNDRGYTF
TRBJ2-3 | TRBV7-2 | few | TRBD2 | TGTGCCAGCAGCTTGGCGAGGGGACTAGCGGAGGATACGCAGTATTTT | CASSLARGLAEDTQYF
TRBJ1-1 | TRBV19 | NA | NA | TGTGCCAGTAGTATTATGGGACAAATGAACACTGAAGCTTTCTTT | CASSIMGQMNTEAFF
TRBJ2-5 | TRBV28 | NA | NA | TGTGCCAGCAGTCCCGTGAGGGAGACCCAGTACTTC | CASSPVRETQYF
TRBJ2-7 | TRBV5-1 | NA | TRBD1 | TGCGCCAGCAGCTTTCAAGGGGGCCCCTACGAGCAGTACTTC | CASSFQGGPYEQYF
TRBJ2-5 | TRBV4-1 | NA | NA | TGCGCCAGCAGCCAAGGTCTGGAATACTTC | CASSQGLEYF
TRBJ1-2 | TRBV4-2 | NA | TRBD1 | TGTGCCAGCAGCCAAGATGGGACAGGGGTTAAGTATGGCTACACCTTC | CASSQDGTGVKYGYTF
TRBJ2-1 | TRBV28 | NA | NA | TGTGCCAGCAGTTTACCTTACTCTTTCACGGACAATGAGCAGTTCTTC | CASSLPYSFTDNEQFF
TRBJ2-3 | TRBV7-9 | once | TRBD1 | TGTGCCAGCAGCTTACAGGGGGCCAGCACAGATACGCAGTATTTT | CASSLQGASTDTQYF